A selection of T cell receptor beta chains follows, all from one sample in a study of post-analysis software for immune sequencing data. Each CDR3 protein gets one entry after TCRdb re-called the PCR reads with MiXCR. Of 650,000 to 900,000 distinct CDR3 sequences in the sample, 40% to 55% were seen once. Sequencing was performed on blood. The source is a girl under 18 with multiple sclerosis. Each CDR3 is given with its conserved first and last residue. Each record gives: J gene, V gene, D gene, clone size, CDR3 protein, CDR3 DNA. The D gene is left open where the match is weak. Some rows have no size entry. The others give once, few or many, or a class for an expanded clone.

>TRBJ2-1|TRBV20-1|TRBD2|few
CSAMTSGRRDEQFF
TGCAGTGCAATGACTAGCGGGAGAAGGGATGAGCAGTTCTTC
>TRBJ2-1|TRBV7-8|TRBD2|-
CASSLVSGGRAYNEQFF
TGTGCCAGCAGCTTGGTCAGCGGCGGGAGGGCCTACAATGAGCAGTTCTTC
>TRBJ2-7|TRBV21-1|-|few
CASSQQGSEQYF
TGTGCCAGCAGCCAACAGGGGTCCGAGCAGTACTTC
>TRBJ2-7|TRBV20-1|-|-
CSARGVNGLRSYEQYF
TGCAGTGCTAGAGGGGTAAATGGCCTAAGAAGCTACGAGCAGTACTTC
>TRBJ2-4|TRBV29-1|TRBD2|few
CSVALAGGPKGENIQYF
TGCAGCGTGGCTCTAGCGGGAGGCCCCAAAGGGGAAAACATTCAGTACTTC
>TRBJ2-7|TRBV7-6|-|-
CASSNRAALYEQYF
TGTGCCAGCAGCAACAGGGCGGCCTTGTACGAGCAGTACTTC
>TRBJ2-3|TRBV29-1|-|-
CSVRGRGDTQYF
TGCAGCGTCCGAGGACGCGGCGATACGCAGTATTTT
>TRBJ2-7|TRBV20-1|TRBD2|-
CSAGGAGGTYEQYF
TGCAGTGCCGGCGGCGCGGGAGGGACCTACGAGCAGTACTTC
>TRBJ2-3|TRBV20-1|-|few
CSAGLQGPDTQYF
TGCAGTGCTGGGCTGCAGGGACCCGATACGCAGTATTTT
>TRBJ1-1|TRBV20-1|-|-
CSARVLLNTEAFF
TGCAGTGCTAGAGTGTTATTGAACACTGAAGCTTTCTTT
>TRBJ2-1|TRBV4-1|TRBD2|few
CASSQDLLAGLYNEQFF
TGCGCCAGCAGCCAAGACTTACTAGCGGGGCTCTACAATGAGCAGTTCTTC
>TRBJ2-1|TRBV3-1|TRBD2|-
CASSQDYGSGRTNEQFF
TGTGCCAGCAGCCAAGACTATGGTAGCGGGAGGACTAATGAGCAGTTCTTC
>TRBJ2-1|TRBV9|TRBD2|-
CASSVEGGRGSNEQFF
TGTGCCAGCAGCGTAGAGGGCGGGAGAGGCTCCAATGAGCAGTTCTTC
>TRBJ2-3|TRBV9|-|-
CASSVGGRGPSTDTQYF
TGTGCCAGCAGCGTAGGAGGGCGGGGCCCTAGCACAGATACGCAGTATTTT
>TRBJ1-2|TRBV2|-|-
CASLGGGYGYTF
TGTGCCAGCCTAGGGGGGGGCTATGGCTACACCTTC
>TRBJ1-5|TRBV4-3|-|-
CASPWTASSNQPQHF
TGCGCCAGCCCATGGACAGCGAGTAGCAATCAGCCCCAGCATTTT
>TRBJ1-2|TRBV7-9|-|-
CASSLVADGYTF
TGTGCCAGCAGCTTAGTTGCCGATGGCTACACCTTC
>TRBJ2-4|TRBV28|-|few
CASSFSGRDIQYF
TGTGCCAGCAGTTTTTCAGGGAGAGACATTCAGTACTTC
>TRBJ2-1|TRBV29-1|TRBD1|-
CSVAQGVLYNEQFF
TGCAGCGTCGCTCAGGGGGTACTGTACAATGAGCAGTTCTTC
>TRBJ2-3|TRBV28|TRBD2|few
CASSSSGRWGSTDTQYF
TGTGCCAGCAGTTCTAGCGGGAGGTGGGGGTCCACAGATACGCAGTATTTT
>TRBJ2-1|TRBV20-1|-|-
CSGGGVSSYNEQFF
TGCAGTGGGGGCGGTGTGAGCTCCTACAATGAGCAGTTCTTC
>TRBJ2-4|TRBV27|-|-
CASSDTGLGLKNIQYF
TGTGCCAGCAGTGATACAGGGCTAGGGCTGAAAAACATTCAGTACTTC
>TRBJ2-7|TRBV3-1|TRBD2|-
CASSPGLAGVVQYF
TGTGCCAGCAGCCCGGGACTAGCGGGAGTAGTGCAGTACTTC
>TRBJ1-4|TRBV27|-|many
CASPGPGGEKLFF
TGTGCCTCCCCGGGGCCCGGTGGTGAAAAACTGTTTTTT
>TRBJ2-1|TRBV7-9|TRBD1|few
CASSLPLYRDRGPNEQFF
TGTGCCAGCAGCTTACCCTTGTACCGGGACAGGGGTCCCAATGAGCAGTTCTTC
>TRBJ2-4|TRBV28|TRBD2|many
CASSHRGGNIQYF
TGTGCCAGCAGCCACCGGGGGGGAAACATTCAGTACTTC
>TRBJ2-3|TRBV7-2|-|-
CASSLQGGGPIDTQYF
TGTGCCAGCAGCTTACAAGGGGGAGGGCCTATAGATACGCAGTATTTT
>TRBJ2-5|TRBV9|TRBD2|-
CASSVGLAGAETQYF
TGTGCCAGCAGCGTCGGACTAGCGGGAGCTGAGACCCAGTACTTC
>TRBJ2-7|TRBV20-1|TRBD2|-
CSATGLAGVYAQYF
TGCAGTGCAACGGGACTAGCGGGAGTCTACGCGCAGTACTTC
>TRBJ2-5|TRBV29-1|TRBD1|few
CSVLGTGQETQYF
TGCAGCGTTCTGGGGACAGGGCAAGAGACCCAGTACTTC
>TRBJ1-2|TRBV7-9|-|few
CASSPLHRDGYTF
TGTGCCAGCAGCCCCCTCCACAGGGATGGCTACACCTTC
>TRBJ2-2|TRBV6-5|TRBD1|few
CASSRTGDTGELFF
TGTGCCAGCAGCAGGACAGGGGACACCGGGGAGCTGTTTTTT
>TRBJ2-5|TRBV28|-|-
CASRAGVYVSETQYF
TGTGCCAGCAGGGCGGGTGTATACGTTAGTGAGACCCAGTACTTC
>TRBJ2-7|TRBV11-3|TRBD2|-
CASSLPGGLANYEQYF
TGTGCCAGCAGCTTACCGGGGGGACTAGCGAACTACGAGCAGTACTTC
>TRBJ2-7|TRBV7-9|TRBD2|once
CASSFPRGLAEYPYEQYF
TGTGCCAGCAGCTTTCCTAGGGGACTAGCGGAGTATCCCTACGAGCAGTACTTC
>TRBJ2-1|TRBV3-1|-|-
CASSHGNSYNEQFF
TGTGCCAGCAGCCACGGGAACTCCTACAATGAGCAGTTCTTC
>TRBJ1-2|TRBV6-5|TRBD1|few
CASSYGDRGSYGYTF
TGTGCCAGCAGTTACGGGGACAGGGGGAGCTATGGCTACACCTTC